This passage covers 23 T cell receptor beta chains from one sample sequenced in a study of blood T cell repertoires in COVID-19. Profiled with immunoSEQ multiplex PCR; TCRdb holds only in-frame clones, not every one. There are about 290,000 clones in the sample; roughly 89% occur only once, and 0.94% lies in the top ten. The sequencing sample was made of peripheral blood. These receptors all stem from a woman aged 35 to 49 who had recovered from COVID-19.

A single count supports this clone. The chain combines TRBV11-2 with TRBJ2-6, with 7 bases lining up with TRBD1. The germline gives CDR1 SGHAT, CDR2 FQNNGV. V was clipped by 4 bases and J by 2 bases; unmatched bases: 2. The CDR3 loop spans 15 amino acids. The CDR3 bases are TGTGCCAGCAGCTCGCAGGGGGCTGGGGCCAACGTCCTGACTTTC. Translating gives CASSSQGAGANVLTF.

The chain is built from TRBV24-1 and TRBJ2-1; possible D gene TRBD1, 6 bases. This CDR3 has 16 amino acids. Germline CDR1 is KGHDR and CDR2 is SFDVKD. Trimming took 4 bases from V and 7 from J, leaving 19 bases between them. The CDR3 sequence is CATSDADRYLVNEQFF. CDR3 nucleotide sequence: TGTGCCACCAGTGACGCCGACAGGTACTTAGTGAATGAGCAGTTCTTC.

The CDR3 sequence is CASSLQGNTEAFF. The CDR3 coding sequence is TGTGCCAGCAGCTTGCAGGGGAACACTGAAGCTTTCTTT. V and J are TRBV5-5 and TRBJ1-1, with D perhaps TRBD1 (5 bases). Germline CDR1 is SGHKS and CDR2 is YYEKEE (reference sequence). V was clipped by 1 base and J by 1 base, with 5 bases between them. The CDR3 covers 13 residues.

This clone was picked up one time. The chain recombines TRBV5-1 with TRBJ2-5; D may be TRBD1 (5 bases). Germline values: CDR1 SGHRS, CDR2 YFSETQ. The V end was cut by 0 bases, the J end by 5 bases, with 11 bases between. The CDR3 has 14 residues. The CDR3 DNA reads TGCGCCAGCAGCTTGGTTCCAGGGATGGAGACCCAGTACTTC. It encodes CASSLVPGMETQYF.

The rearrangement uses TRBV4-1 and TRBJ2-5; 10 nucleotides line up with TRBD1. V was clipped by 0 bases and J by 1 base; unmatched bases: 5. The V gene's germline CDR1 is MGHRA and CDR2 YSYEKL. The CDR3 has 17 residues. In DNA, the CDR3 is TGCGCCAGCAGCCAAGAACCCCGACAGGGGGCCCAAGAGACCCAGTACTTC. Amino acid sequence: CASSQEPRQGAQETQYF.

The gene calls are TRBV5-5 and TRBJ1-2; D perhaps matches TRBD1 (5 bases). CDR1 SGHKS and CDR2 YYEKEE come from the germline V gene (reference sequence). V lost 0 bases, J lost 3 bases, and 9 bases lay in between. The CDR3 extends over 14 amino acids. CDR3 amino acids: CASSLVSGDYGYTF. In nucleotides, the CDR3 is TGTGCCAGCAGCTTGGTTTCGGGGGACTATGGCTACACCTTC.

This clone was picked up one time. The chain carries TRBV19 and TRBJ2-2; a possible D gene is TRBD2 (6 bases). V was clipped by 6 bases and J by 9 bases, with 20 bases between them. From germline, CDR1 is LNHDA and CDR2 SQIVND (reference sequence). This CDR3 is 15 amino acids long. This chain's CDR3 is CASRKKSSVPRELFF. CDR3 bases: TGTGCCAGTAGAAAAAAATCTAGCGTTCCCCGGGAGCTGTTTTTT.

The rearrangement uses TRBV7-8 and TRBJ2-1; D perhaps matches TRBD2 (6 bases). The V and J ends lost 2 bases and 9 bases respectively, with 17 bases between them. CDR3 size: 15 residues. CDR1 and CDR2 from the germline V gene are SGHVS and FQNEAQ. In nucleotides, the CDR3 is TGTGCCAGCAGCTTACGGGGTCCAGGGCGGGGTGAGCAGTTCTTC. Translated, it gives CASSLRGPGRGEQFF.

The chain is built from TRBV5-4 and TRBJ2-2; D possibly corresponds to TRBD1 (6 bases). The CDR3 covers 15 residues. Between the trimmed V and J ends, which lost 0 bases and 4 bases, there was a span of 10 bases. CDR1 and CDR2 (germline): SGHNT, YYREEE (reference sequence). CDR3 in DNA: TGTGCCAGCAGCTTGGCCAGGGGCGGCACCGGGGAGCTGTTTTTT. This gives the protein CASSLARGGTGELFF.

The rearrangement uses TRBV27 and TRBJ2-4, with 7 bases identical to TRBD1. CDR3 size: 13 residues. Germline V gene lookup returns CDR1 MNHEY and CDR2 SMNVEV (reference sequence). The V gene end was trimmed by 6 bases and the J gene end by 8 bases; junction bases not matched to a gene: 7. Here the CDR3 reads CASSRQGGHIQYF. As DNA, the CDR3 is TGTGCCAGCAGCCGACAGGGCGGTCACATTCAGTACTTC.

This clone was detected a few times. This chain connects TRBV10-1 to TRBJ2-1, with 8 bases identical to TRBD2. V lost 5 bases to trimming and J lost 5 bases; unmatched junction nucleotides: 8. This CDR3 spans 15 amino acids. In germline, CDR1 is WNHNN, CDR2 SYGVQD (reference sequence). The CDR3 nucleotides are TGCGCCAGCAGTACCGGGACTAGAGCCCACAATGAGCAGTTCTTC. Translated: CASSTGTRAHNEQFF.

V and J are TRBV2 and TRBJ2-7; 8 bases line up with TRBD2. CDR3 length: 13 residues. Germline V gives CDR1 SNHLY, CDR2 FYNNEI. The V segment lost 7 bases and the J segment 3 bases; nucleotides outside the gene matches: 5. The CDR3 coding sequence is TGTGCCAGCATCAGTCGGGGGGGCTACGAGCAGTACTTC. This gives the protein CASISRGGYEQYF.

This clone was counted between two and nine times. This chain joins TRBV2 and TRBJ2-3, with D possibly being TRBD1 (6 bases). V shed 2 bases and J shed 6 bases, with 15 bases lying between them. From germline, CDR1 is SNHLY and CDR2 FYNNEI. The CDR3 covers 15 residues. For the CDR3, the DNA is TGTGCCAGCAGTGAACTTGCCAGGGGCGGGGATACGCAGTATTTT. Translation gives CASSELARGGDTQYF.

A single count supports this clone. This sequence joins TRBV15 and TRBJ2-7; perhaps TRBD1 as D (5 bases). The V end was cut by 6 bases, the J end by 4 bases, with 19 bases between. The CDR3 sequence is 15 residues long. Germline V gives CDR1 LNHNV, CDR2 YYDKDF (reference sequence). CDR3 bases: TGTGCCACCAGTACCCTGGACATCGGATCGTACGAGCAGTACTTC. This codes for CATSTLDIGSYEQYF. Filled out from reference TRBV15 and TRBJ2-7, the complete variable domain reads DAMVIQNPRYQVTQFGKPVTLSCSQTLNHNVMYWYQQKSSQAPKLLFHYYDKDFNNEADTPDNFQSRRPNTSFCFLDIRSPGLGDTAMYLCATSTLDIGSYEQYFGPGTRLTVT.

The chain carries TRBV7-8 and TRBJ1-6; no clear D. CDR3 length equals 13 residues. Germline V gene lookup returns CDR1 SGHVS and CDR2 FQNEAQ. Trimming took off 5 bases at V and 10 bases at J, with 12 bases between the two ends. The CDR3 here is CASSQSLTSPLHF. The CDR3 DNA reads TGTGCCAGCAGCCAAAGCCTGACATCACCCCTCCACTTT.

This chain connects TRBV7-8 to TRBJ2-5; 8 bases agree with TRBD1. The V and J ends lost 6 bases and 6 bases, in that order; junction bases with no gene match: 9. The CDR3 length is 14 residues. CDR1 SGHVS and CDR2 FQNEAQ come from the germline V gene. The CDR3 sequence: CASSETTGGQTQYF. The DNA of the CDR3 is TGTGCCAGCAGTGAAACCACAGGGGGACAGACCCAGTACTTC.

The chain joins TRBV24-1 to TRBJ2-2; 9 nucleotides line up with TRBD2. The CDR3 is 17 residues long. V lost 5 bases, J lost 4 bases, and 10 bases stayed unmatched. The V gene's germline CDR1 is KGHDR and CDR2 SFDVKD. The CDR3 loop is CATSGVSGRFGTGELFF. CDR3 coding DNA: TGTGCCACCAGTGGGGTTAGCGGGAGATTCGGCACCGGGGAGCTGTTTTTT.

This clone has more than one count but fewer than ten. V gene TRBV19 combines with J gene TRBJ2-7, with 14 positions matching TRBD2. From germline, CDR1 is LNHDA and CDR2 SQIVND (reference sequence). Trimming removed 5 bases from V and 6 bases from J; junction bases left unmatched: 3. The CDR3 loop spans 14 amino acids. The CDR3: CASSQGLAGAEQYF. CDR3 DNA sequence: TGTGCCAGTAGTCAGGGACTAGCGGGAGCCGAGCAGTACTTC.

This clone was detected a few times. The rearrangement links TRBV7-9 to TRBJ1-4, with 7 nucleotides matching TRBD1. The CDR3 loop spans 16 amino acids. CDR1 is SEHNR and CDR2 is FQNEAQ in the germline V gene (reference sequence). Losses at the gene ends were 5 bases for V and 4 bases for J; bases not matched to a gene: 10. CDR3 region: CASSPPPGQSNEKLFF. In DNA, the CDR3 is TGTGCCAGCAGCCCGCCCCCGGGACAGAGTAATGAAAAACTGTTTTTT.

The rearrangement joins TRBV28 to TRBJ2-7; TRBD2 aligns across 11 bases. V lost 4 bases, J lost 3 bases, and 5 bases stayed unmatched. CDR1 MDHEN and CDR2 SYDVKM come from the germline V gene. The CDR3 has 15 amino acids. The CDR3 DNA reads as TGTGCCAGCAGTTCCGTACTAGCGGGAGTCTACGAGCAGTACTTC. It is translated as CASSSVLAGVYEQYF. Based on the CDR3 plus reference TRBV28 and TRBJ2-7, the full variable domain is DVKVTQSSRYLVKRTGEKVFLECVQDMDHENMFWYRQDPGLGLRLIYFSYDVKMKEKGDIPEGYSVSREKKERFSLILESASTNQTSMYLCASSSVLAGVYEQYFGPGTRLTVT.

The rearrangement uses TRBV15 and TRBJ2-2; 9 nucleotides agree with TRBD2. The V and J ends lost 1 base and 4 bases, in that order; junction bases with no gene match: 16. The germline gives CDR1 LNHNV, CDR2 YYDKDF (reference sequence). CDR3 size: 20 residues. The CDR3 here is CATSRALRSSGIDGTGELFF. The DNA of the CDR3 is TGTGCCACCAGCAGAGCCCTTAGGTCTAGCGGGATCGATGGCACCGGGGAGCTGTTTTTT.

The V gene is TRBV6-5, the J gene TRBJ2-1; 7 nucleotides line up with TRBD2. J was trimmed by 2 bases and V by 2 bases; bases with no gene match: 3. The CDR3 sequence is 15 residues long. Germline V gene data show CDR1 as MNHEY and CDR2 as SVGAGI. The CDR3 DNA reads as TGTGCCAGCAGTTACGCGGGAGTAGCCTACAATGAGCAGTTCTTC. This encodes CASSYAGVAYNEQFF.

This rearrangement joins TRBV29-1 to TRBJ2-3; 7 bases match TRBD1. This CDR3 contains 15 residues. Germline assignment: CDR1 SQVTM and CDR2 ANQGSEA. V was clipped by 3 bases and J by 4 bases; unmatched bases: 10. In DNA, the CDR3 is TGCAGCGTTGAGGGGCTACAGAGGGGGCCAGATACGCAGTATTTT. Its protein product is CSVEGLQRGPDTQYF.